A selection of T cell receptor beta chains follows, all from one sample in a study of human T cells and chemical hapten exposure. TCRdb analysed the RACE reads with MiXCR anew, one entry per CDR3 protein. The repertoire holds 150,000 to 200,000 distinct CDR3 sequences, about 14% seen once, with 1.5% to 2% in the top ten. The specimen comprised whole blood, sampled in connection with sensitization to the hapten diphenylcyclopropenone (DPC). These receptors were taken from a woman in her 30s with alopecia areata. Some clones in this sample may be carry-over from other donors' samples. Both conserved end residues are part of each CDR3. The D gene is left open where the match is weak. Clone size appears in some rows only: once, few, many, or a class for an expanded clone.

TRBJ1-6	-	15	TRBD1	TRBV6-6	CASSYHGQGEAPLHF	TGTGCCAGCAGTTACCATGGACAGGGGGAGGCACCCCTCCACTTT
TRBJ1-2	few	15	-	TRBV4-1	CASSQDEGKLYGYTF	TGCGCCAGCAGCCAAGATGAGGGGAAACTCTATGGCTACACCTTC
TRBJ1-1	-	13	-	TRBV12-5	CASGLMVGTEAFF	TGTGCTAGTGGTTTGATGGTGGGCACTGAAGCTTTCTTT
TRBJ2-1	-	15	-	TRBV7-9	CASSPPQGNYNEQFF	TGTGCCAGCAGTCCCCCCCAGGGGAACTACAATGAGCAGTTCTTC
TRBJ2-6	many	14	-	TRBV28	CASRPRSGANVLTF	TGTGCCAGCAGACCTCGCTCTGGGGCCAACGTCCTGACTTTC
TRBJ2-1	-	9	-	TRBV6-2/TRBV6-3	CASGREQFF	TGTGCCAGCGGACGAGAGCAGTTCTTC
TRBJ2-2	many	12	-	TRBV9	CASSAPAGELFF	TGTGCCAGCAGCGCGCCGGCCGGGGAGCTGTTTTTT
TRBJ1-5	-	17	-	TRBV19	CASSIDLGGYSNQPQHF	TGTGCCAGTAGTATAGATCTAGGGGGGTACAGCAATCAGCCCCAGCATTTT
TRBJ1-2	-	13	-	TRBV28	CATGRAQFYGYTF	TGTGCCACCGGGAGGGCCCAGTTCTATGGCTACACCTTC
TRBJ1-1	few	13	-	TRBV27	CASSLPGQTEAFF	TGTGCCAGCAGCCTCCCCGGGCAGACTGAAGCTTTCTTT
TRBJ1-5	few	13	-	TRBV6-6	CASKGQDNQPQHF	TGTGCCAGCAAAGGGCAGGACAATCAGCCCCAGCATTTT
TRBJ1-6	-	14	-	TRBV11-2	CASSRQGADSPLHF	TGTGCCAGCAGCCGCCAGGGCGCGGATTCACCCCTCCACTTT
TRBJ1-5	-	14	-	TRBV10-3	CAISGEYSNQPQHF	TGTGCCATCAGTGGGGAGTATAGCAATCAGCCCCAGCATTTT
TRBJ2-4	-	16	-	TRBV15	CATSRGGDLAKNIQYF	TGTGCCACCAGCAGAGGAGGGGATTTAGCCAAAAACATTCAGTACTTC
TRBJ2-7	few	14	TRBD1	TRBV7-9	CASSPGQGAHEQYF	TGTGCCAGCAGCCCGGGACAGGGGGCCCACGAGCAGTACTTC
TRBJ2-1	-	19	TRBD2	TRBV28	CASSLAMGTSESSYNEQFF	TGTGCCAGCAGTCTGGCTATGGGGACTAGCGAGAGCTCCTACAATGAGCAGTTCTTC
TRBJ2-3	-	14	TRBD1	TRBV24-1	CATFGTGTTDTQYF	TGTGCCACCTTCGGGACAGGGACCACAGATACGCAGTATTTT
TRBJ2-1	few	14	-	TRBV28	CASRFDRYYNEQFF	TGTGCCAGCAGATTTGACAGGTACTACAATGAGCAGTTCTTC
TRBJ2-1	-	16	TRBD2	TRBV28	CASSSSSGVSYNEQFF	TGTGCCAGCAGTTCCTCTAGCGGGGTCTCCTACAATGAGCAGTTCTTC
TRBJ2-5	few	14	-	TRBV11-3	CASSSGPAGETQYF	TGTGCCAGCAGCTCCGGGCCTGCCGGAGAGACCCAGTACTTC
TRBJ1-1	-	14	-	TRBV29-1	CSVEQGLVNTEAFF	TGCAGCGTCGAGCAGGGACTGGTGAACACTGAAGCTTTCTTT
TRBJ1-6	-	15	TRBD1	TRBV2	CASSDGDRGNSPLHF	TGTGCCAGCAGTGATGGGGACAGGGGTAATTCACCCCTCCACTTT
TRBJ2-5	-	12	-	TRBV12-3/TRBV12-4	CASSNPRETQYF	TGTGCCAGCAGCAATCCACGGGAGACCCAGTACTTC
TRBJ2-1	-	17	-	TRBV4-1	CASSHHKRLSSYNEQFF	TGCGCCAGCAGCCATCACAAGCGGTTAAGCTCCTACAATGAGCAGTTCTTC
TRBJ1-2	few	13	-	TRBV19	CASSTQGRGGYTF	TGTGCCAGTAGTACCCAGGGTCGTGGGGGCTACACCTTC
TRBJ2-7	-	17	TRBD2	TRBV28	CASKLAGGRGEENEQYF	TGTGCCAGCAAGCTAGCGGGAGGGCGAGGTGAGGAAAACGAGCAGTACTTC
TRBJ1-4	many	16	TRBD1	TRBV6-6	CASREPGQGGNEKLFF	TGTGCCAGCAGAGAACCGGGACAGGGAGGAAATGAAAAACTGTTTTTT
TRBJ1-2	many	13	-	TRBV18	CASSIQGGRGYTF	TGTGCCAGCTCAATCCAGGGAGGCCGTGGCTACACCTTC
TRBJ1-6	-	15	-	TRBV27	CASMGDPISHSPLHF	TGTGCCAGCATGGGGGACCCCATATCCCATTCACCCCTCCACTTT
TRBJ1-5	-	15	-	TRBV11-2	CASSQSTGLGQPQHF	TGTGCCAGCAGCCAATCAACAGGGTTGGGTCAGCCCCAGCATTTT
TRBJ2-7	many	14	-	TRBV6-6	CASSYSLQIYEQYF	TGTGCCAGCAGTTACTCGTTGCAAATCTACGAGCAGTACTTC
TRBJ2-2	few	15	TRBD1	TRBV7-9	CASSLLTGTIGELFF	TGTGCCAGCAGCTTATTGACAGGGACGATCGGGGAGCTGTTTTTT
TRBJ2-3	many	15	-	TRBV6-2/TRBV6-3	CASSYDFDGPDTQYF	TGTGCCAGCAGTTACGACTTCGATGGGCCAGATACGCAGTATTTT
TRBJ1-5	many	15	-	TRBV19	CASSIDPGFNQPQHF	TGTGCCAGTAGTATAGATCCGGGGTTCAATCAGCCCCAGCATTTT
TRBJ2-3	few	15	TRBD2	TRBV29-1	CSVEGTSETTDTQYF	TGCAGCGTTGAGGGGACTAGCGAGACCACAGATACGCAGTATTTT
TRBJ2-1	-	13	-	TRBV11-2	CASSLDPVREQFF	TGTGCCAGCAGCTTAGATCCGGTCAGGGAGCAGTTCTTC
TRBJ2-7	-	14	-	TRBV5-1	CASSLPTTTYEQYF	TGCGCCAGCAGCTTGCCAACAACTACCTACGAGCAGTACTTC
TRBJ2-1	few	16	-	TRBV7-3	CASSLTGGITSNEQFF	TGTGCCAGCAGCTTAACGGGCGGGATAACGTCCAATGAGCAGTTCTTC
TRBJ2-7	few	12	TRBD1	TRBV20-1	CSASSSGTAQYF	TGCAGTGCTTCAAGTTCCGGGACAGCGCAGTACTTC
TRBJ2-3	-	16	TRBD2	TRBV20-1	CSARDQGLAGADTQYF	TGCAGTGCTAGAGATCAGGGACTAGCGGGAGCAGATACGCAGTATTTT
TRBJ2-7	few	14	-	TRBV4-1	CASSQDAHSYEQYF	TGCGCCAGCAGCCAAGACGCCCACTCCTACGAGCAGTACTTC
TRBJ1-2	-	13	TRBD1	TRBV5-4	CASSPQGADGYTF	TGTGCCAGCAGCCCGCAGGGGGCGGATGGCTACACCTTC
TRBJ1-1	-	15	-	TRBV11-2	CASSSIRGRGTEAFF	TGTGCCAGCAGTTCGATCAGGGGACGGGGCACTGAAGCTTTCTTT
TRBJ1-1	-	17	-	TRBV7-6	CASSLLGLGTVNTEAFF	TGTGCCAGCAGCTTACTTGGGTTAGGTACAGTGAACACTGAAGCTTTCTTT
TRBJ1-5	many	14	-	TRBV29-1	CSVETRQGVGPQHF	TGCAGCGTTGAAACCCGGCAGGGCGTAGGGCCCCAGCATTTT
TRBJ1-1	few	11	-	TRBV12-3/TRBV12-4	CAGKLNTEAFF	TGTGCCGGGAAACTGAACACTGAAGCTTTCTTT
TRBJ1-6	-	15	TRBD1	TRBV6-2/TRBV6-3	CASSEDRGLNSPLHF	TGTGCCAGCAGCGAGGACAGGGGGTTAAATTCACCCCTCCACTTT
TRBJ2-5	few	15	-	TRBV11-2	CASSPPGGGTETQYF	TGTGCCAGCAGCCCCCCAGGGGGGGGAACAGAGACCCAGTACTTC
TRBJ1-5	-	20	-	TRBV6-2/TRBV6-3	CASSYEAVRGRQNSNQPQHF	TGTGCCAGCAGTTACGAGGCGGTAAGGGGACGACAGAATAGCAATCAGCCCCAGCATTTT
TRBJ2-7	-	12	-	TRBV29-1	CSMKDGDYEQYF	TGCAGTATGAAGGACGGAGACTACGAGCAGTACTTC
TRBJ1-1	many	13	TRBD1	TRBV28	CASRRTGNTEAFF	TGTGCCAGCAGACGGACAGGGAACACTGAAGCTTTCTTT
TRBJ2-7	-	18	TRBD2	TRBV18	CASSPLGILAGGTYEQYF	TGTGCCAGCTCACCACTGGGAATACTAGCGGGAGGGACCTACGAGCAGTACTTC
TRBJ2-1	-	11	-	TRBV5-1	CASSHHNEQFF	TGCGCCAGCAGCCACCACAATGAGCAGTTCTTC